These 19 T cell receptor beta chains originate from one sample sequenced in a study of graft-versus-host responses after intestinal transplantation. Sequencing was performed with immunoSEQ multiplex PCR; in TCRdb, only in-frame clones are kept and a portion is missing. The table records approximately 99,000 clones, roughly 91% of them present only once. Their antigens are not known. Sequenced here: unstimulated CD4+ T cells sorted from spleen or lymph node cells, sampled before transplant. All receptors come from a human donor who was the organ donor for an intestinal transplant.

The CDR3, as DNA: TGCAGCGTGCAACTCCGGGCAGGGAGGATCGGGGAGCTGTTTTTT. Translated: CSVQLRAGRIGELFF. The gene calls are TRBV29-1 and TRBJ2-2; tentative D call: TRBD2 (6 bases). Trimming took 6 bases from V and 7 from J, leaving 21 bases between them. The germline CDR1 and CDR2 sequences are SQVTM and ANQGSEA. The CDR3 length is 15 residues.

This clone was counted a few times. V usage is TRBV16 and J usage is TRBJ1-2; a possible D gene is TRBD1 (6 bases). Germline V gene data show CDR1 as KGHSY and CDR2 as FQNENV. With 4 bases removed from V and 8 bases from J, the gap between germline ends came to 14 bases. This CDR3 comprises 13 residues. CDR3 loop: CASSPNTGYGYTF. CDR3 DNA sequence: TGTGCCAGCAGCCCAAATACAGGGTACGGCTACACCTTC. The whole variable domain, remainder taken from reference TRBV16 and TRBJ1-2, is GEEVAQTPKHLVRGEGQKAKLYCAPIKGHSYVFWYQQVLKNEFKFLISFQNENVFDETGMPKERFSAKCLPNSPCSLEIQATKLEDSAVYFCASSPNTGYGYTFGSGTRLTVV.

V and J are TRBV15 and TRBJ2-2; 7 bases line up with TRBD2. V trimming: 5 bases; J trimming: 5 bases; junction bases outside the gene matches: 11. Germline values: CDR1 LNHNV, CDR2 YYDKDF (reference sequence). CDR3 length: 16 residues. The CDR3 loop reads CATSPRGGYATGELFF. For the CDR3, the DNA is TGTGCCACCAGCCCTCGCGGGGGTTACGCTACCGGGGAGCTGTTTTTT.

This rearrangement joins TRBV6-1 to TRBJ2-7; the D gene is possibly TRBD1 (6 bases). CDR3 size: 14 residues. Per the germline V gene, CDR1 is MNHNS and CDR2 is SASEGT. V lost 5 bases and J 2 bases, leaving 13 bases between the germline ends. The CDR3 nucleotides read TGTGCCAGCAGTTCGGCAGGGGTGGCCTACGAGCAGTACTTC. This gives the protein CASSSAGVAYEQYF.

This clone was observed a single time. The chain carries TRBV2 and TRBJ2-7; 9 bases fit TRBD1. CDR1 is SNHLY and CDR2 is FYNNEI in the germline V gene. V shed 4 bases, J shed 2 bases, and the junction held 3 bases outside the gene matches. The CDR3 consists of 14 residues. CDR3 loop: CASSARDRAYEQYF. Here the CDR3 DNA reads TGTGCCAGCAGTGCCCGGGACAGGGCCTACGAGCAGTACTTC.

The chain uses TRBV4-2 and TRBJ2-7, with 9 positions matching TRBD1. The germline V gene encodes CDR1 LGHNA and CDR2 YNFKEQ. Trimming took 4 bases from V and 1 from J; bases not matched to a gene: 17. The CDR3 covers 19 residues. CDR3 in DNA: TGTGCCAGCAGCCCTCAATCTTCTTCGGGGGACAGGGCATCCTACGAGCAGTACTTC. Its translation: CASSPQSSSGDRASYEQYF.

The rearrangement links TRBV6-1 to TRBJ2-1, with D tentatively TRBD1 (7 bases). V dropped 7 bases and J dropped 7 bases, with 20 bases sitting between them. Germline V gene data show CDR1 as MNHNS and CDR2 as SASEGT. The length of the CDR3 is 15 residues. CDR3 sequence (DNA): TGTGCCAGCATAAGGAGGGGGCTGTTTTGGAATGAGCAGTTCTTC. Its translation is CASIRRGLFWNEQFF.

This chain links TRBV5-6 with TRBJ1-1; tentatively, D is TRBD1 (5 bases). Per germline, CDR1 SGHDT and CDR2 YYEEEE. V was cut by 0 bases and J by 6 bases, with 12 bases left in between. The CDR3 is 14 residues long. The CDR3 is CASSLVQGGSEAFF. CDR3 nucleotide sequence: TGTGCCAGCAGCTTGGTGCAGGGTGGATCTGAAGCTTTCTTT.

The chain links TRBV10-3 to TRBJ1-3; 10 bases agree with TRBD1. With V trimmed by 6 bases and J by 4 bases, 6 bases remained unmatched. CDR1 and CDR2 (germline): ENHRY, SYGVKD. The CDR3 sequence is 15 residues long. The CDR3 loop reads CAIRKTGGAGNTIYF. The CDR3 region has the DNA TGTGCCATCAGAAAGACAGGGGGCGCGGGAAACACCATATATTTT.

The chain is built from TRBV7-2 and TRBJ1-3; tentatively, D is TRBD1 (5 bases). From germline, CDR1 is SGHTA and CDR2 FQGNSA. CDR3 size: 16 residues. V lost 2 bases and J 3 bases, leaving 14 bases between the germline ends. For the CDR3, the DNA is TGTGCCAGCAGCTTATTAGCAGGGTCGCGTGGAAACACCATATATTTT. It translates to CASSLLAGSRGNTIYF. Full variable domain (missing parts from reference TRBV7-2 and TRBJ1-3): GAGVSQSPSNKVTEKGKDVELRCDPISGHTALYWYRQSLGQGLEFLIYFQGNSAPDKSGLPSDRFSAERTGGSVSTLTIQRTQQEDSAVYLCASSLLAGSRGNTIYFGEGSWLTVV.

The chain is built from TRBV5-1 and TRBJ2-2, with D tentatively TRBD1 (6 bases). V lost 8 bases and J 6 bases, leaving 20 bases between the germline ends. Per the germline V gene, CDR1 is SGHRS and CDR2 is YFSETQ. CDR3 length equals 15 residues. The CDR3 reads CASQTGIPAPGELFF. The DNA for the CDR3 is TGCGCCAGTCAAACAGGGATTCCTGCCCCCGGGGAGCTGTTTTTT.

J is TRBJ1-5 and V is TRBV11-3; no clear D. The germline V and J ends were trimmed by 3 bases and 6 bases, with 3 bases remaining between them. Germline-derived CDR1 and CDR2 are SGHNT and YENEEA. This CDR3 is built from 11 residues. As DNA, the CDR3 is TGTGCCAGCAGCTTCAGTCAGCCCCAGCATTTT. Translating it yields CASSFSQPQHF.

This chain uses TRBV18 with TRBJ1-6; perhaps TRBD1 as D (6 bases). The CDR3 has 16 residues. V dropped 4 bases and J dropped 6 bases, with 16 bases sitting between them. CDR1 is KGHSH, CDR2 LQKENI, per germline. The chain's CDR3 is CASSRITGHFNSPLHF. CDR3 nucleotide sequence: TGTGCCAGCTCACGAATAACGGGACACTTTAATTCACCCCTCCACTTT.

This CDR3 reads CASSRQGREETQYF. The CDR3 DNA sequence: TGCGCCAGCAGCCGACAGGGTAGGGAAGAGACCCAGTACTTC. The chain links TRBV5-1 to TRBJ2-5; the match to TRBD1 covers 7 bases. Germline lookup yields CDR1 SGHRS and CDR2 YFSETQ. J was trimmed by 3 bases and V by 4 bases; bases with no gene match: 6. There are 14 residues in the CDR3. Complete variable domain (other parts from reference TRBV5-1 and TRBJ2-5): KAGVTQTPRYLIKTRGQQVTLSCSPISGHRSVSWYQQTPGQGLQFLFEYFSETQRNKGNFPGRFSGRQFSNSRSEMNVSTLELGDSALYLCASSRQGREETQYFGPGTRLLVL.

J is TRBJ1-2 and V is TRBV4-3; D is unclear. The length of the CDR3 is 14 residues. V dropped 4 bases and J dropped 8 bases, with 17 bases sitting between them. Germline V gives CDR1 LGHNA, CDR2 YSLEER. The CDR3 DNA is TGCGCCAGCAGCCCGGGGAGGTTTTCCGGCGGCTACACCTTC. It translates to CASSPGRFSGGYTF.

The V call is TRBV27, the J call TRBJ2-1; tentatively, D is TRBD2 (6 bases). CDR1 is MNHEY and CDR2 is SMNVEV in the germline V gene (reference sequence). The CDR3 is made up of 19 amino acids. Trimming shortened V by 0 bases and J by 0 bases, and 18 bases separated the two germline ends. CDR3 nucleotide sequence: TGTGCCAGCAGTTTATCGGGTTTGGCGGGGCGAAGCTCCTACAATGAGCAGTTCTTC. It encodes CASSLSGLAGRSSYNEQFF.

This rearrangement joins TRBV2 to TRBJ1-2, with D perhaps TRBD1 (5 bases). The CDR3 is made up of 13 amino acids. V gave up 6 bases and J gave up 2 bases, with 10 bases separating them. CDR1 is SNHLY, CDR2 FYNNEI, per germline. CDR3 sequence (DNA): TGTGCCAGCAGAGGACATGCGAACTATGGCTACACCTTC. The encoded protein is CASRGHANYGYTF.

The chain recombines TRBV11-2 with TRBJ2-1; D is perhaps TRBD2 (5 bases). This CDR3 spans 18 amino acids. Germline CDR1 SGHAT, CDR2 FQNNGV. V lost 5 bases and J 0 bases, leaving 20 bases between the germline ends. The CDR3 here is CASSPGSLAGSSYNEQFF. For the CDR3, the DNA is TGTGCCAGCAGCCCAGGTTCTCTAGCTGGTAGCTCCTACAATGAGCAGTTCTTC.

J is TRBJ2-5 and V is TRBV6-5, with D maybe TRBD2 (7 bases). V was cut by 5 bases and J by 4 bases, with 14 bases left in between. This CDR3 spans 14 amino acids. Germline V lookup: CDR1 MNHEY, CDR2 SVGAGI. CDR3 nucleotides: TGTGCCAGCAGTGAGGTGGGGGGGCGAGAGACCCAGTACTTC. This encodes CASSEVGGRETQYF.